This record covers a single T cell receptor beta chain. Its antigen is unknown. The PCR employed 60 Vbeta primers together with 13 Jbeta primers. Method: immunoSEQ multiplex PCR; TCRdb's copy keeps in-frame clones and lacks some. Here the sample spans more than 150,000 clones, 83% being singletons. The sample is drawn from a study of cytomegalovirus exposure and HLA in healthy donors. Study observations and caveats: Overall, approximately 150 TCR beta chains were annotated as cytomegalovirus-associated. The authors excluded some V segments, including TRBV6-2 and TRBV6-3, as indistinguishable.

This CDR3 comprises 14 residues. Germline V CDR1 and CDR2: MGHDK, SYGVNS. J lost 6 bases, V lost 3 bases, and 2 bases had no gene match. This rearrangement joins TRBV25-1 to TRBJ2-1; 10 bases fit TRBD1. This TCR came from a man aged 45-60 years in good health and CMV-seronegative. Sequences were obtained from PBMCs. The CDR3 loop reads CASSDGTGANEQFF. In nucleotides, the CDR3 is TGTGCCAGCAGTGACGGGACAGGGGCCAATGAGCAGTTCTTC.